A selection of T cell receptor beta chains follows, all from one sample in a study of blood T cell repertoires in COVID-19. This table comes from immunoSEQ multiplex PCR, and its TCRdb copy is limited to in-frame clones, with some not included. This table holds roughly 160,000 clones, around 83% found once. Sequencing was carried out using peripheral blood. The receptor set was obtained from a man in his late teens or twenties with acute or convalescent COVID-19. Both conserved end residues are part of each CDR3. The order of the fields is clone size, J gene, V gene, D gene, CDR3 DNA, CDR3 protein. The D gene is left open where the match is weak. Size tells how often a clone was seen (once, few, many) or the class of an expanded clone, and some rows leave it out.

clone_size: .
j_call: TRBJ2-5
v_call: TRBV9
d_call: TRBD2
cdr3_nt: TGTGCCAGCAGCGTATCTGGCGGGGGGTTACAAGAGACCCAGTACTTC
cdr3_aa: CASSVSGGGLQETQYF

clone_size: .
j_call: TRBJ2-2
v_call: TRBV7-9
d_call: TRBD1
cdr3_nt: TGTGCCAGCAGCCAGGGGGCGGGCACCGGGGAGCTGTTTTTT
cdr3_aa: CASSQGAGTGELFF

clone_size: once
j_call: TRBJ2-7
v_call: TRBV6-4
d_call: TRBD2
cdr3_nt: TGTGCCAGCAGTGACGGGACTAACTACGAGCAGTACTTC
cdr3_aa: CASSDGTNYEQYF

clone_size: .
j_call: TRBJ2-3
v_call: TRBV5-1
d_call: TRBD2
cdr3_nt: TGCGCCAGCAGCTTTTCACTAGCGGGGAGCACAGATACGCAGTATTTT
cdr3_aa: CASSFSLAGSTDTQYF

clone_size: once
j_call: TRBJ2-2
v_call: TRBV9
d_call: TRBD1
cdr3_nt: TGTGCCAGCAGCGTAGCCACAGGGGGTAACACCGGGGAGCTGTTTTTT
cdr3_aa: CASSVATGGNTGELFF

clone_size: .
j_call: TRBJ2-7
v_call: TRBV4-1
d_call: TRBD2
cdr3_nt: TGCGCCAGCAGCCAAGCCGGACTAGCGGGGGGTACCTACGAGCAGTACTTC
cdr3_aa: CASSQAGLAGGTYEQYF

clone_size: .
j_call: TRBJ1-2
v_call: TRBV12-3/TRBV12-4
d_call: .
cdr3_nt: TGTGCCAGCAGTTCGGGGGGGTTTCGAGGCTACACCTTC
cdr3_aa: CASSSGGFRGYTF

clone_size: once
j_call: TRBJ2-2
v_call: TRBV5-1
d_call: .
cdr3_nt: TGCGCCAGCAGCTTGCAAGCGTCGAACACCGGGGAGCTGTTTTTT
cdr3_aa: CASSLQASNTGELFF

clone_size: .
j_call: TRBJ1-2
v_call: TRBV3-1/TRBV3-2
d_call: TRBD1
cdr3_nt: TGTGCCAGCAGCAGCGGACAGGGGAACTATGGCTACACCTTC
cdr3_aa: CASSSGQGNYGYTF

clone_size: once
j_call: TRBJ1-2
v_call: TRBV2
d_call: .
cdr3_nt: TGTGCCAGCAGTAGCGATATTTTCTGGGGCTACACCTTC
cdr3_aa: CASSSDIFWGYTF

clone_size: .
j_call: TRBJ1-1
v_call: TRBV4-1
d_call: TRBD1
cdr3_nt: TGCGCCAGCAGCCAACAGGCGGGCGCGGGCAGGGGGTTGAACACTGAAGCTTTCTTT
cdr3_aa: CASSQQAGAGRGLNTEAFF

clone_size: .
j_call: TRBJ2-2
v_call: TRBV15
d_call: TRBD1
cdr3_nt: TGTGCCACCAGCAGAGGACAGGGGGTCCCCGGGGAGCTGTTTTTT
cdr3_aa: CATSRGQGVPGELFF

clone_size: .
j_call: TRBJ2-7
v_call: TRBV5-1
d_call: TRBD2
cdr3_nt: TGCGCCAGCAGCCTGGGACTAGCGGGGAGGAGCTCCTACGAGCAGTACTTC
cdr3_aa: CASSLGLAGRSSYEQYF

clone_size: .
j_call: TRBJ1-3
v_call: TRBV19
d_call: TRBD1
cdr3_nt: TGTGCCAGTAGTATAACAGGGGCTGGAAACACCATATATTTT
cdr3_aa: CASSITGAGNTIYF

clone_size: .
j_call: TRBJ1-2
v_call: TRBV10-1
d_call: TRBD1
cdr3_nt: TGCGCCAGTATCCGGGACAGGGAGGATCGGGGCTACACCTTC
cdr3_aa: CASIRDREDRGYTF

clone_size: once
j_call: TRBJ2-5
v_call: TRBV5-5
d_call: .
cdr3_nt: TGTGCCAGCAGCGGGGGGGCCGCGGGAGAGACCCAGTACTTC
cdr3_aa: CASSGGAAGETQYF

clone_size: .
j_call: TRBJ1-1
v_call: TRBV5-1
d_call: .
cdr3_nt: TGCGCCAGCAGCGGGACACTGAACACTGAAGCTTTCTTT
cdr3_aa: CASSGTLNTEAFF

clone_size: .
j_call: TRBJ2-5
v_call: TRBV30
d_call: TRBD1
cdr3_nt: TGTGCCTGGAAACAGGGGGCTCTGAAGACCCAGTACTTC
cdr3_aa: CAWKQGALKTQYF

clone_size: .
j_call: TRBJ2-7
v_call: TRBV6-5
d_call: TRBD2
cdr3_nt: TGTGCCAGCAGTTACTCGACTAGCGGGTCATCTGAGCAGTACTTC
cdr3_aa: CASSYSTSGSSEQYF

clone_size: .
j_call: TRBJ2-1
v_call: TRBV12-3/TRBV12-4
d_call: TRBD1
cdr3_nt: TGTGCCAGCAGCAGGGGACAGTACAATGAGCAGTTCTTC
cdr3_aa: CASSRGQYNEQFF

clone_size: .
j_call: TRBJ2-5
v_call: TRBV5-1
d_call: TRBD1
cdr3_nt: TGCGCCAGCAGCTCCGACAGGGTAAGGGAGACCCAGTACTTC
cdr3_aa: CASSSDRVRETQYF

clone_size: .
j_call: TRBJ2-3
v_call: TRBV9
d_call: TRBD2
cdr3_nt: TGTGCCAGCAGCGTAGCTGTTGGACTAGCGACAGATACGCAGTATTTT
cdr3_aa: CASSVAVGLATDTQYF

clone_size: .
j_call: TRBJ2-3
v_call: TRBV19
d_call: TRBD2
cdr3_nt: TGTGCCAGTAGTATCGGAGGACTAGCGGGGGTGGGAGATACGCAGTATTTT
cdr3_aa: CASSIGGLAGVGDTQYF

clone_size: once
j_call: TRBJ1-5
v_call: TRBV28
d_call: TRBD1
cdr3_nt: TGTGCCAGCAGTTTACACAGGGGGCGGTATCAGCCCCAGCATTTT
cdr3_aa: CASSLHRGRYQPQHF

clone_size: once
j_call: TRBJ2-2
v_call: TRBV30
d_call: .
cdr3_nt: TGTGCCTGGACAGGGTCCCCAAACACCGGGGAGCTGTTTTTT
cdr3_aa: CAWTGSPNTGELFF

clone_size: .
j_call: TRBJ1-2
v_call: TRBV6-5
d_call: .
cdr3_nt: TGTGCCAGCAGTACCCTGGGACTATTCTATGGCTACACCTTC
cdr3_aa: CASSTLGLFYGYTF

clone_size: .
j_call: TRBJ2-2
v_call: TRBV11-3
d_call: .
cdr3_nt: TGTGCCAGCAGCATACAGGGATCGAGAACCGGGGAGCTGTTTTTT
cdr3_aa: CASSIQGSRTGELFF

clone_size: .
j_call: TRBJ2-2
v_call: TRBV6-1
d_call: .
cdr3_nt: TGTGCCAGCAGTGAAGTGCCAGACCGGGGCGGGGAGCTGTTTTTT
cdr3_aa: CASSEVPDRGGELFF

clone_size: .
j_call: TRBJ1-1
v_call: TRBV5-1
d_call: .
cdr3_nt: TGCGCCAGCAGCTTGGGGGCACAGGTGAAAACTGAAGCTTTCTTT
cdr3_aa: CASSLGAQVKTEAFF

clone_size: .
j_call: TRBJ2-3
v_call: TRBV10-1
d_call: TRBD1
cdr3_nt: TGCGCCAGCAGTAGCAGGGGGTCGGGAGATACGCAGTATTTT
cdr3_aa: CASSSRGSGDTQYF

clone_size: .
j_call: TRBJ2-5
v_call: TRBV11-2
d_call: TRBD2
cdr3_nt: TGTGCCAGCAGTTCACTAGCGGGGGGGCGCGGGAAGACCCAGTACTTC
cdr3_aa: CASSSLAGGRGKTQYF

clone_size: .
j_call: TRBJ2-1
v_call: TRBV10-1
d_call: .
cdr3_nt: TGCGCCAGCAGTGAGTACGGGGACTCCTACAATGAGCAGTTCTTC
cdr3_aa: CASSEYGDSYNEQFF

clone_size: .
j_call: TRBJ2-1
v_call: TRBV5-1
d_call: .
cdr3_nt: TGCGCCAGCAGCTTAATCGGCAGGGGCGAACTCAGCTCCTACAATGAGCAGTTCTTC
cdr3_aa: CASSLIGRGELSSYNEQFF

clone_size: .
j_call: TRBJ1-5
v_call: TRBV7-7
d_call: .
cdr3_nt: TGTGCCAGCAGCCGACAGTGCTATTATAGCAATCAGCCCCAGCATTTT
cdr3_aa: CASSRQCYYSNQPQHF

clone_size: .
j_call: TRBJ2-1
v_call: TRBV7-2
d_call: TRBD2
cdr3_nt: TGTGCCAGCAGCCCGACTAGCGGGGGAGCCTACAATGAGCAGTTCTTC
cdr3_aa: CASSPTSGGAYNEQFF

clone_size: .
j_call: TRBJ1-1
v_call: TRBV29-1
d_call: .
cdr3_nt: TGCAGCGTTGAAAAGGGGATGGACACTGAAGCTTTCTTT
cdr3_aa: CSVEKGMDTEAFF

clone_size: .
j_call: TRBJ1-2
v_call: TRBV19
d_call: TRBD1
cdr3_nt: TGTGCCAGTAGTCCTCGGGGACAGGGACGACTTAACTATGGCTACACCTTC
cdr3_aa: CASSPRGQGRLNYGYTF

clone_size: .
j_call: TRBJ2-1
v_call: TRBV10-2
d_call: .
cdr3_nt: TGCGCCAGCAGTGATAAGGGCCAGGGAATTTGGGGGGGCCATGAGCAGTTCTTC
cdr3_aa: CASSDKGQGIWGGHEQFF

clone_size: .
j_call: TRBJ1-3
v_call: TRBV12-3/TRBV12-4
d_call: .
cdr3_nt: TGTGCCAGTAATGGAGGGTCTGGAAACACCATATATTTT
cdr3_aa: CASNGGSGNTIYF

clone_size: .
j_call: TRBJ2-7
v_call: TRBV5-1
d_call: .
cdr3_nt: TGCGCCAGCAGCTCCCCCGGGACAAACGTCTACGAGCAGTACTTC
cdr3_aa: CASSSPGTNVYEQYF